This T cell receptor beta chain emerged from a study of tumor and adjacent non-tumor tissue in lung cancer. Study in general: There were about 12 adenocarcinoma, a couple of squamous cell carcinoma and 1 small cell lung cancer cases. Aged about 30 to 76 years, patients included 9 to 11 men and a few women with stage I to III disease. General study findings and limits: Tumor repertoires had a smaller top 100 clone share than normal lung.

In its sample, this clonotype was seen many times. Its antigen is unknown. Germline V gene data show CDR1 as MDHEN and CDR2 as SYDVKM. V was clipped by 6 bases and J by 4 bases; unmatched bases: 15. This CDR3 has 16 amino acids. The library came from three nested PCR rounds adapted from ARM-PCR protocols. MiXCR, run by TCRdb on the multiplex PCR reads, gives a single entry per CDR3 protein. Seen here are tens of thousands of distinct CDR3 sequences, around 70% observed once, and the top ten hold about 27%. The template was RNA from unsorted bulk tissue. More than 3 cm separated this lung sample from the edge of the tumor.

The sample was distant non-tumor lung tissue. The J gene is TRBJ2-7, the V gene TRBV28; 7 bases line up with TRBD1. The sequence derives from a woman in her 50s with non-small cell lung cancer. The CDR3 loop is CASRPPRGQKEYEQYF. The DNA for the CDR3 is TGTGCCAGCAGACCTCCCAGGGGACAGAAAGAATACGAGCAGTACTTC.